Described below is a single TCR beta chain sequence and its context. Germline CDR1 and CDR2: LNHDA and SQIVND (reference sequence). This CDR3 has 14 amino acids. Trimming stripped 6 bases from V and 0 bases from J, with 9 bases between. This entry is derived from a study of blood T cell repertoires in COVID-19. Profiled with immunoSEQ multiplex PCR; TCRdb holds only in-frame clones, not every one. The sample carries tens of thousands of clones, about 82% recorded once. The sequencing sample was made of peripheral blood. The receptor was derived from a human donor in a cohort sampled during active COVID-19. This chain connects TRBV19 to TRBJ1-3, with unresolved D. For the CDR3, the DNA is TGTGCCAGTAGATCGGGAGTCTCTGGAAACACCATATATTTT. Translating it yields CASRSGVSGNTIYF.